The TCR beta chain under discussion was sequenced for a study of shared clonotypes between healthy human individuals. Study as a whole: Each donor contributed plates that comprised three CD4 naive, three CD4 memory, two CD8 naive and one CD8 memory.

Germline-derived CDR1 and CDR2 are SGHTA and FQGNSA. V was pared by 5 bases and J by 3 bases, with 14 bases between. The CDR3 is 15 amino acids. Assay runs were performed at deep level. TCRdb keeps only in-frame clones here, not all; method: immunoSEQ multiplex PCR. The data hold 2.5 million or so clones, with approximately 92% observed a single time. Study-wide results and caveats: Among donors, the sharing of clonotypes was expected to be influenced by sequencing depth.

Points on this clone: What it binds is unknown.

Sequenced material: naive CD4+ T cells sorted from blood. Subset meaning: CD45RA+ positively selected. This clonotype originated in a man between 18 and 35 years old in good health. The genes are TRBV7-2 and TRBJ1-5, with a weak D call TRBD1 (5 bases). In DNA form, the CDR3 reads TGTGCCAGCAGCCCTGGCGGGGGTATCAATCAGCCCCAGCATTTT. This translates into CASSPGGGINQPQHF.